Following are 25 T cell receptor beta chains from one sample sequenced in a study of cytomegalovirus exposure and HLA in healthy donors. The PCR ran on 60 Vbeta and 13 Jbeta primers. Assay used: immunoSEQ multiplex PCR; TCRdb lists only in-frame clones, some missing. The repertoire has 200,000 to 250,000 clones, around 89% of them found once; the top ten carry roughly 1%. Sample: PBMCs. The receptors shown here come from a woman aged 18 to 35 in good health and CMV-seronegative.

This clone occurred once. CDR3 nucleotide sequence: TGTGCCAGCACATTGTTCGGGGGGCCGGCTAATGAAAAACTGTTTTTT. It is translated as CASTLFGGPANEKLFF. The chain carries TRBV7-9 and TRBJ1-4; D may be TRBD1 (6 bases). Germline V gene data show CDR1 as SEHNR and CDR2 as FQNEAQ (reference sequence). V shed 7 bases and J shed 3 bases, with 18 bases lying between them. The CDR3 spans 16 residues.

Written as DNA, the CDR3 is TGCGCCAGCAGCCCGGGACACCCAATAGCGAACACCGGGGAGCTGTTTTTT. Translation gives CASSPGHPIANTGELFF. V usage is TRBV5-1 and J usage is TRBJ2-2; D possibly corresponds to TRBD1 (6 bases). The CDR3 contains 17 residues. V lost 4 bases and J lost 0, with 16 bases in between. Germline CDR1 and CDR2: SGHRS and YFSETQ. Variable domain in full (rest from reference TRBV5-1 and TRBJ2-2): KAGVTQTPRYLIKTRGQQVTLSCSPISGHRSVSWYQQTPGQGLQFLFEYFSETQRNKGNFPGRFSGRQFSNSRSEMNVSTLELGDSALYLCASSPGHPIANTGELFFGEGSRLTVL.

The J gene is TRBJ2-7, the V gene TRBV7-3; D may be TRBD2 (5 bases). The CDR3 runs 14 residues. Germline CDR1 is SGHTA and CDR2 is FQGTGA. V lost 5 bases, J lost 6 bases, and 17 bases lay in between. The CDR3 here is CASSPTQGAGEQYF. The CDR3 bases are TGTGCCAGCAGCCCTACTCAAGGTGCGGGCGAGCAGTACTTC.

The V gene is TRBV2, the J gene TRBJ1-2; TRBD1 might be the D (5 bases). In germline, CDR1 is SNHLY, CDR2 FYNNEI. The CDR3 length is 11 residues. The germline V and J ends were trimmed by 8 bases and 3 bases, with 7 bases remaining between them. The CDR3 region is CASVRDYGYTF. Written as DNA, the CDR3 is TGTGCCAGCGTCAGGGACTATGGCTACACCTTC.

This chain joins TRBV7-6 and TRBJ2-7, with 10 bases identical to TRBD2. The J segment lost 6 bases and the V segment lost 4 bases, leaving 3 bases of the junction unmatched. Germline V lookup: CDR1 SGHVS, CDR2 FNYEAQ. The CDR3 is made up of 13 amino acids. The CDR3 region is CASSSGLASEQYF. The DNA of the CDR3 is TGTGCCAGCAGCTCGGGACTAGCGAGCGAGCAGTACTTC.

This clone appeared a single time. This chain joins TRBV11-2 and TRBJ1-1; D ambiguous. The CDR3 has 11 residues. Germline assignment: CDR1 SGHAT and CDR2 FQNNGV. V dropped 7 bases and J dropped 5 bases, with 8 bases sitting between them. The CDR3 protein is CASTRWTEAFF. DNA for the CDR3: TGTGCCAGCACCAGGTGGACTGAAGCTTTCTTT.

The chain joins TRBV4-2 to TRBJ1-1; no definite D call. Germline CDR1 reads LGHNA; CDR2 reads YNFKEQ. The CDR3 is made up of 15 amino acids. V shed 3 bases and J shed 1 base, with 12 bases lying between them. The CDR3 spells CASSQGDTKNTEAFF. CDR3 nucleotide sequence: TGTGCCAGCAGCCAGGGAGACACTAAGAACACTGAAGCTTTCTTT.

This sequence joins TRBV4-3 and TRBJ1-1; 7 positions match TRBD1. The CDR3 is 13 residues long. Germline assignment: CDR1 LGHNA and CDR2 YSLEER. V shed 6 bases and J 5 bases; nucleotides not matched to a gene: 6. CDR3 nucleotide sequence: TGCGCCAGCAGACGACAGGGCGCAACTGAAGCTTTCTTT. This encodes CASRRQGATEAFF.

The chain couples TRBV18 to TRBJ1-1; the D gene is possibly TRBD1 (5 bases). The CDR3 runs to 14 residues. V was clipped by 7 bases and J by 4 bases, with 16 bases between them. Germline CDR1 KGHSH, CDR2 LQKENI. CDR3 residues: CASLSGHLITEAFF. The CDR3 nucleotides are TGTGCCAGCTTGTCAGGGCATTTGATCACTGAAGCTTTCTTT.

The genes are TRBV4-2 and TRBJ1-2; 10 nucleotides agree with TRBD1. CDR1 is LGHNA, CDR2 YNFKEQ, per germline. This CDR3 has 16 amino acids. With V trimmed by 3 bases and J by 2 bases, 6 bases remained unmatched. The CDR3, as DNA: TGTGCCAGCAGCCATATAAGGGACAGGGGAAACTATGGCTACACCTTC. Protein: CASSHIRDRGNYGYTF.

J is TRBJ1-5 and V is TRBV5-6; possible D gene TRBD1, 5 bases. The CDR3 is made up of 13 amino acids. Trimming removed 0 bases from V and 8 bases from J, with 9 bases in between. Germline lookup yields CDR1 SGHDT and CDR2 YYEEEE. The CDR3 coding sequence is TGTGCCAGCAGCTTGGGGGGCGCAAAGCCCCAGCATTTT. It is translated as CASSLGGAKPQHF.

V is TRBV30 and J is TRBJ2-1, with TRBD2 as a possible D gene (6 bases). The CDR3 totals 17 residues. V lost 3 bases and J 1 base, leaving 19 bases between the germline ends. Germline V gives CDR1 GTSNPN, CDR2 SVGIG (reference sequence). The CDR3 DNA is TGTGCCTGGAGCAGGGTGACGGGGGTTTCGTCCTACAATGAGCAGTTCTTC. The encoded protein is CAWSRVTGVSSYNEQFF.

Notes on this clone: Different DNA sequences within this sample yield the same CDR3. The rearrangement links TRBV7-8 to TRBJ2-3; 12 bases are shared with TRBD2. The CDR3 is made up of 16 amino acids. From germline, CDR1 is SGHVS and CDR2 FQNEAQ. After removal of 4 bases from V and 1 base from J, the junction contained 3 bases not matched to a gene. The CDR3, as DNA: TGTGCCAGCAGCTGGCGACTAGCGGGGGGCACAGATACGCAGTATTTT. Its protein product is CASSWRLAGGTDTQYF.

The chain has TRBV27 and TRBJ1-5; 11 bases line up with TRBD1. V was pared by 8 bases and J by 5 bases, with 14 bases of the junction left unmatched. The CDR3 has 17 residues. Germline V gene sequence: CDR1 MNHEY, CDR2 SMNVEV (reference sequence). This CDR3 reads CASSPLGTGGSDQPQHF. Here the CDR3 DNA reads TGTGCCAGCTCCCCTCTGGGGACAGGGGGATCCGATCAGCCCCAGCATTTT.

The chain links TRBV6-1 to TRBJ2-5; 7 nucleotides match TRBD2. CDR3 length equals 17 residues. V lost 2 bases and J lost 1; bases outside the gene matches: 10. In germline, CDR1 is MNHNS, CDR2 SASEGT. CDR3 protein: CASSEWSAGVGQETQYF. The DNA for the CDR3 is TGTGCCAGCAGTGAATGGAGTGCGGGAGTTGGCCAAGAGACCCAGTACTTC.

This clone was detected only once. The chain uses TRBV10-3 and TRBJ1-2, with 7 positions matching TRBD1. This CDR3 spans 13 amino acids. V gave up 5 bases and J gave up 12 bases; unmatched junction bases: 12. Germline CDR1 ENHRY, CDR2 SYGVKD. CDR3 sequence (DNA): TGTGCCATCAGTCTGGAAGGGGGCCGGGTCCACACCTTC. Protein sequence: CAISLEGGRVHTF.

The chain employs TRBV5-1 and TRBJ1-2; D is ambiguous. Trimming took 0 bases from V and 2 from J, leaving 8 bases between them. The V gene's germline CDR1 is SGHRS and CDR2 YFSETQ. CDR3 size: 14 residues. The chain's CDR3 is CASSLVRGNYGYTF. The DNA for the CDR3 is TGCGCCAGCAGCTTGGTTCGGGGAAACTATGGCTACACCTTC.

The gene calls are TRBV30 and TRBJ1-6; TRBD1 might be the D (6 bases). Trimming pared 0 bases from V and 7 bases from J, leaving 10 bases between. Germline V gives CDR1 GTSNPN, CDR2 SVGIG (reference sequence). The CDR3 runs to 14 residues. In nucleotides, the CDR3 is TGTGCCTGGAGTGTAGGGGGTGAGAATTCACCCCTCCACTTT. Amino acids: CAWSVGGENSPLHF.

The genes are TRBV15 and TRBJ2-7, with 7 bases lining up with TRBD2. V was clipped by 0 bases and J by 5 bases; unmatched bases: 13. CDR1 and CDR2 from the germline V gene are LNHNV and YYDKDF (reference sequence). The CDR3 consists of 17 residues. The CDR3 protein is CATSREPFLGGSDEQYF. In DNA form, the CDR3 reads TGTGCCACCAGCAGAGAACCATTCCTTGGCGGGAGTGACGAGCAGTACTTC. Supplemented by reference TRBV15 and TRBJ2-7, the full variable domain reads DAMVIQNPRYQVTQFGKPVTLSCSQTLNHNVMYWYQQKSSQAPKLLFHYYDKDFNNEADTPDNFQSRRPNTSFCFLDIRSPGLGDTAMYLCATSREPFLGGSDEQYFGPGTRLTVT.

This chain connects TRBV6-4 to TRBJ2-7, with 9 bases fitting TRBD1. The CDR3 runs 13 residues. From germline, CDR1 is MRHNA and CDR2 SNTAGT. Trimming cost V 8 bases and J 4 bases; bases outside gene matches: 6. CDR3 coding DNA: TGTGCCAGCCCGGGACAGGGATTATACGAGCAGTACTTC. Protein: CASPGQGLYEQYF.

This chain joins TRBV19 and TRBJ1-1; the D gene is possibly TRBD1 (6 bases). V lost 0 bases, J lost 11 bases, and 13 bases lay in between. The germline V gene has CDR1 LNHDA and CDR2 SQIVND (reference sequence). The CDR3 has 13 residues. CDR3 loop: CASSIDPGGEAFF. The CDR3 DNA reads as TGTGCCAGTAGTATAGATCCGGGGGGCGAGGCTTTCTTT.

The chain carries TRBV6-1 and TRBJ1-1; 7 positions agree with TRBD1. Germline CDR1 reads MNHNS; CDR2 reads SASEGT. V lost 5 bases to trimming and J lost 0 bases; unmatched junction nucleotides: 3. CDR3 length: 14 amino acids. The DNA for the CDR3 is TGTGCCAGCAGTAAAGACAGGGTGAACACTGAAGCTTTCTTT. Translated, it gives CASSKDRVNTEAFF.

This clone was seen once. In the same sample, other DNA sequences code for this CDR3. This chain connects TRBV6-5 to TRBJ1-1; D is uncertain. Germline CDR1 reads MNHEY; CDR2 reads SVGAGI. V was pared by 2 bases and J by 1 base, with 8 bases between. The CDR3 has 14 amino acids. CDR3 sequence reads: CASSYSEGNTEAFF. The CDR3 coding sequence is TGTGCCAGCAGTTACAGTGAGGGGAACACTGAAGCTTTCTTT.

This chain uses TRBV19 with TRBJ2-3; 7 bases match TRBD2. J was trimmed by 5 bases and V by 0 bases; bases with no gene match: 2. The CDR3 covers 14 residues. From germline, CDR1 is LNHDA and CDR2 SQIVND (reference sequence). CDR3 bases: TGTGCCAGTAGTATAGACGGGGGGAAAGATACGCAGTATTTT. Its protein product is CASSIDGGKDTQYF.

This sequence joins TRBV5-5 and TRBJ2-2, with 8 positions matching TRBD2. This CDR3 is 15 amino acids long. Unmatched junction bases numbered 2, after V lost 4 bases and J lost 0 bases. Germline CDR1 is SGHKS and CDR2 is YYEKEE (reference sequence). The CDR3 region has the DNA TGTGCCAGCAGCCCGGGGGGGCCGAACACCGGGGAGCTGTTTTTT. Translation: CASSPGGPNTGELFF.